The rows below give T cell receptor beta chains drawn from one sample of a study of CD8 T cells in ankylosing spondylitis. TCRdb analysed the 5' RACE reads with MiXCR anew, one entry per CDR3 protein. The data show hundreds of thousands of distinct CDR3 sequences, roughly a quarter seen once. The sequenced sample consisted of blood, either unsorted or a sorted T cell fraction (not recorded which). These receptors were collected from a male donor with ankylosing spondylitis. Both conserved end residues are part of each CDR3. Each record gives: J gene, clone size, V gene, CDR3 length, D gene, CDR3 DNA, CDR3 protein. A D gene is named only where the DNA matches it firmly. Size is stated for part of the rows, as once, few or many counts, or as a class when the clone is expanded.

J gene: TRBJ2-1
clone size: -
V gene: TRBV6-1
CDR3 length: 12
D gene: -
CDR3 DNA: TGTGCCAGCAGTGAAGCGCAGACTCTGGGGTTCTTC
CDR3 protein: CASSEAQTLGFF

J gene: TRBJ1-1
clone size: few
V gene: TRBV7-9
CDR3 length: 13
D gene: TRBD1
CDR3 DNA: TGTGCCAGCAGCCTACAGGGGGCGGCTGAAGCTTTCTTT
CDR3 protein: CASSLQGAAEAFF

J gene: TRBJ2-1
clone size: -
V gene: TRBV9
CDR3 length: 16
D gene: -
CDR3 DNA: TGTGCCAGCAGCGTAGGTAAGGGGGACGGACACAATGAGCAGTTCTTC
CDR3 protein: CASSVGKGDGHNEQFF

J gene: TRBJ1-3
clone size: -
V gene: TRBV29-1
CDR3 length: 12
D gene: -
CDR3 DNA: TGCAGACAGGGACCCTCGGGAAACACCATATATTTT
CDR3 protein: CRQGPSGNTIYF

J gene: TRBJ1-1
clone size: many
V gene: TRBV5-1
CDR3 length: 14
D gene: -
CDR3 DNA: TGTGCCAGCAGTCTAGGGGCGGCGAACACTGAAGCTTTCTTT
CDR3 protein: CASSLGAANTEAFF

J gene: TRBJ1-1
clone size: few
V gene: TRBV12-3/TRBV12-4
CDR3 length: 15
D gene: -
CDR3 DNA: TGTGCCAGCAGTTTAGGGCCCCAGGAGAACACTGAAGCTTTCTTT
CDR3 protein: CASSLGPQENTEAFF

J gene: TRBJ2-3
clone size: once
V gene: TRBV20-1
CDR3 length: 19
D gene: TRBD2
CDR3 DNA: TGCAGTGCTAGAGATCTCCTGACTAGCGGGAGGGCCGGGACAGATACGCAGTATTTT
CDR3 protein: CSARDLLTSGRAGTDTQYF

J gene: TRBJ1-4
clone size: -
V gene: TRBV6-1
CDR3 length: 14
D gene: -
CDR3 DNA: TGTGCCAGCAAACGGACAGCGAGTAATGAAAAACTGTTTTTT
CDR3 protein: CASKRTASNEKLFF

J gene: TRBJ2-1
clone size: few
V gene: TRBV14
CDR3 length: 15
D gene: -
CDR3 DNA: TGTGCCAGCAGCCAAGACTGGGGGGCACACAATGAGCAGTTCTTC
CDR3 protein: CASSQDWGAHNEQFF

J gene: TRBJ2-3
clone size: many
V gene: TRBV7-9
CDR3 length: 14
D gene: -
CDR3 DNA: TGTGCCAGCAGCTTAGGGCAGCCCACAGATACGCAGTATTTT
CDR3 protein: CASSLGQPTDTQYF

J gene: TRBJ2-1
clone size: -
V gene: TRBV27
CDR3 length: 20
D gene: -
CDR3 DNA: TGTGCCAGCAGTTCCCCCCGGGGTGCCTCCGTACCGAGCTCCTACAATGAGCAGTTCTTC
CDR3 protein: CASSSPRGASVPSSYNEQFF

J gene: TRBJ2-2
clone size: many
V gene: TRBV29-1
CDR3 length: 15
D gene: -
CDR3 DNA: TGCAGCGTTGAGGGGTCAGGGTGGAGCACCGGGGAGCTGTTTTTT
CDR3 protein: CSVEGSGWSTGELFF

J gene: TRBJ2-5
clone size: many
V gene: TRBV10-3
CDR3 length: 16
D gene: -
CDR3 DNA: TGTGCCATCAGTGACCCACGGGACCGGGAGAGGGAGACCCAGTACTTC
CDR3 protein: CAISDPRDRERETQYF

J gene: TRBJ1-3
clone size: -
V gene: TRBV29-1
CDR3 length: 13
D gene: TRBD1
CDR3 DNA: TGCAGCGCCTGGGGACAGATGGGAAACACCATATATTTT
CDR3 protein: CSAWGQMGNTIYF

J gene: TRBJ2-5
clone size: many
V gene: TRBV12-3/TRBV12-4
CDR3 length: 15
D gene: TRBD2
CDR3 DNA: TGTGCCAGCAGAACCTTCCCTAGCGGGGGAGGGGCCCAGTACTTC
CDR3 protein: CASRTFPSGGGAQYF

J gene: TRBJ2-1
clone size: -
V gene: TRBV3-1
CDR3 length: 14
D gene: -
CDR3 DNA: TGTGCCAGCAGCCACCCACCATCCGGCAATGAGCAGTTCTTC
CDR3 protein: CASSHPPSGNEQFF

J gene: TRBJ2-7
clone size: many
V gene: TRBV11-2
CDR3 length: 12
D gene: -
CDR3 DNA: TGTGCCAGCAGCTTCGGTGAAAGCGAGCAGTACTTC
CDR3 protein: CASSFGESEQYF

J gene: TRBJ2-2
clone size: few
V gene: TRBV29-1
CDR3 length: 13
D gene: TRBD1
CDR3 DNA: TGCAGCGTAGGGACAGTCCTCACCGGGGAGCTGTTTTTT
CDR3 protein: CSVGTVLTGELFF

J gene: TRBJ2-7
clone size: -
V gene: TRBV6-2/TRBV6-3
CDR3 length: 13
D gene: -
CDR3 DNA: TGTGCCAGCAGGCGGACTAATTATTACGAGCAGTACTTC
CDR3 protein: CASRRTNYYEQYF

J gene: TRBJ1-6
clone size: -
V gene: TRBV7-9
CDR3 length: 14
D gene: TRBD1
CDR3 DNA: TGTGCCAGCAGCCCGACAGGGGAGCGGGGCACCCTCCACTTT
CDR3 protein: CASSPTGERGTLHF

J gene: TRBJ2-1
clone size: -
V gene: TRBV20-1
CDR3 length: 19
D gene: TRBD2
CDR3 DNA: TGCTGTGCTATCTCGTGGGGGGGAAGCGGGAGGGCCTTGTACAATGAGCAGTTCTTC
CDR3 protein: CCAISWGGSGRALYNEQFF

J gene: TRBJ1-1
clone size: -
V gene: TRBV5-1
CDR3 length: 15
D gene: -
CDR3 DNA: TGCGCCAGCAGCTTGGAGGGATCCATGAACACTGAAGCTTTCTTT
CDR3 protein: CASSLEGSMNTEAFF

J gene: TRBJ2-6
clone size: few
V gene: TRBV6-4
CDR3 length: 16
D gene: -
CDR3 DNA: TGTGCCAGCAGTGACGGCTTCCCCTCTGGGGCCAACGTCCTGACTTTC
CDR3 protein: CASSDGFPSGANVLTF

J gene: TRBJ2-2
clone size: -
V gene: TRBV18
CDR3 length: 16
D gene: TRBD2
CDR3 DNA: TGTGCCAGCTCACGGTCACTAGCGGATAACACCGGGGAGCTGTTTTTT
CDR3 protein: CASSRSLADNTGELFF

J gene: TRBJ2-7
clone size: few
V gene: TRBV11-2
CDR3 length: 13
D gene: -
CDR3 DNA: TGTGCCACCATGAAGGCAGGGGCGAGGGAGCAGTACTTC
CDR3 protein: CATMKAGAREQYF

J gene: TRBJ2-5
clone size: -
V gene: TRBV12-3/TRBV12-4
CDR3 length: 13
D gene: -
CDR3 DNA: TGTGCCAGCAGTTTATTGCGGTCCGAGACCCAGTACTTC
CDR3 protein: CASSLLRSETQYF

J gene: TRBJ2-1
clone size: -
V gene: TRBV20-1
CDR3 length: 16
D gene: TRBD2
CDR3 DNA: TGCTGTGCTAGAGTCGCACTAGCGGGAGGGAACAATGAGCAGTTCTTC
CDR3 protein: CCARVALAGGNNEQFF

J gene: TRBJ2-3
clone size: -
V gene: TRBV20-1
CDR3 length: 14
D gene: TRBD2
CDR3 DNA: TGCAGTGCCATCCACCGGGGGGGCCCAGATACGCAGTATTTT
CDR3 protein: CSAIHRGGPDTQYF

J gene: TRBJ2-3
clone size: few
V gene: TRBV24-1
CDR3 length: 15
D gene: -
CDR3 DNA: TGTGCCACCAGTGATCCCGGGACCCCGGGGGATACGCAGTATTTT
CDR3 protein: CATSDPGTPGDTQYF

J gene: TRBJ2-3
clone size: -
V gene: TRBV29-1
CDR3 length: 12
D gene: TRBD1
CDR3 DNA: TGCAGCCTCTCAGGGGGACCAGATACGCAGTATTTT
CDR3 protein: CSLSGGPDTQYF

J gene: TRBJ2-3
clone size: few
V gene: TRBV5-1
CDR3 length: 15
D gene: -
CDR3 DNA: TGCGCCAGCAGGGAAATGGAGCGGTTCACAGATACGCAGTATTTT
CDR3 protein: CASREMERFTDTQYF

J gene: TRBJ2-1
clone size: -
V gene: TRBV28
CDR3 length: 16
D gene: TRBD2
CDR3 DNA: TGTGCCAGCAGCCCCGCAGCGGGAGTGGGGTACAATGAGCAGTTCTTC
CDR3 protein: CASSPAAGVGYNEQFF

J gene: TRBJ2-1
clone size: -
V gene: TRBV6-1
CDR3 length: 19
D gene: TRBD2
CDR3 DNA: TGTGCCAGCAGGCCCCCCGGGCAGCTAGTGGGAGGGCCACACAATGAGCAGTTCTTC
CDR3 protein: CASRPPGQLVGGPHNEQFF

J gene: TRBJ2-3
clone size: few
V gene: TRBV20-1
CDR3 length: 15
D gene: TRBD2
CDR3 DNA: TGCAGTGCTAGAGATCCCCTAGCGGCAGCAGATACGCAGTATTTT
CDR3 protein: CSARDPLAAADTQYF

J gene: TRBJ2-3
clone size: -
V gene: TRBV20-1
CDR3 length: 17
D gene: TRBD2
CDR3 DNA: TGCAGTGCTAGGGCCTACCCTAGCGGGTTTAGCACAGATACGCAGTATTTT
CDR3 protein: CSARAYPSGFSTDTQYF

J gene: TRBJ1-1
clone size: -
V gene: TRBV7-9
CDR3 length: 14
D gene: -
CDR3 DNA: TGTGCCAGCAGCCCCACAGGGATTGGAACTGAAGCTTTCTTT
CDR3 protein: CASSPTGIGTEAFF

J gene: TRBJ1-3
clone size: -
V gene: TRBV18
CDR3 length: 15
D gene: -
CDR3 DNA: TGTGCCAGCTCACCTAACATAGACTCTGGAAACACCATATATTTT
CDR3 protein: CASSPNIDSGNTIYF

J gene: TRBJ2-2
clone size: few
V gene: TRBV12-3/TRBV12-4
CDR3 length: 14
D gene: TRBD1
CDR3 DNA: TGTGCCAGCAGTTTCGGGACAGATACCGGGGAGCTGTTTTTT
CDR3 protein: CASSFGTDTGELFF

J gene: TRBJ2-2
clone size: few
V gene: TRBV20-1
CDR3 length: 12
D gene: -
CDR3 DNA: TGCAGTACCTTTTCGGCCACCGGGGAGCTGTTTTTT
CDR3 protein: CSTFSATGELFF

J gene: TRBJ1-1
clone size: few
V gene: TRBV25-1
CDR3 length: 15
D gene: TRBD1
CDR3 DNA: TGTGCCAGCAGTCCCTCGACAGGGGGGAACACTGAAGCTTTCTTT
CDR3 protein: CASSPSTGGNTEAFF

J gene: TRBJ1-2
clone size: -
V gene: TRBV12-3/TRBV12-4
CDR3 length: 14
D gene: -
CDR3 DNA: TGTGCCAGCAGCTTAGGACGCGGGGGCTATGGCTACACCTTC
CDR3 protein: CASSLGRGGYGYTF

J gene: TRBJ2-3
clone size: -
V gene: TRBV4-1
CDR3 length: 14
D gene: -
CDR3 DNA: TGCGCCAGCAGCCAAGATAAGAGTACAGATACGCAGTATTTT
CDR3 protein: CASSQDKSTDTQYF

J gene: TRBJ2-1
clone size: -
V gene: TRBV10-1
CDR3 length: 14
D gene: -
CDR3 DNA: TGCGCCAGCAGCGAGGACCTTTCCTACAATGAGCAGTTCTTC
CDR3 protein: CASSEDLSYNEQFF

J gene: TRBJ2-1
clone size: -
V gene: TRBV18
CDR3 length: 17
D gene: -
CDR3 DNA: TGTGCCAGCTCACCAATGATCAGGGAGAGCTCCTACAATGAGCAGTTCTTC
CDR3 protein: CASSPMIRESSYNEQFF

J gene: TRBJ1-5
clone size: -
V gene: TRBV7-2
CDR3 length: 15
D gene: -
CDR3 DNA: TGTGCCAGCAGCTTAGAGCGGGGGTCCGATCAGCCCCAGCATTTT
CDR3 protein: CASSLERGSDQPQHF

J gene: TRBJ1-5
clone size: few
V gene: TRBV3-1
CDR3 length: 12
D gene: -
CDR3 DNA: TGTGCCAGCAGCTACGGGATGCGGCCCCAGCATTTT
CDR3 protein: CASSYGMRPQHF

J gene: TRBJ1-2
clone size: few
V gene: TRBV20-1
CDR3 length: 15
D gene: -
CDR3 DNA: TGCAGTGCTAGAGATCATAGCAGGGAGGATTATGGCTACACCTTC
CDR3 protein: CSARDHSREDYGYTF

J gene: TRBJ2-1
clone size: many
V gene: TRBV6-5
CDR3 length: 15
D gene: TRBD2
CDR3 DNA: TGTGCCAGCAGTTACCGAGCGGGAGTTTACAATGAGCAGTTCTTC
CDR3 protein: CASSYRAGVYNEQFF

J gene: TRBJ2-1
clone size: -
V gene: TRBV5-1
CDR3 length: 17
D gene: TRBD2
CDR3 DNA: TGCGCCAGCAGCGGGACTAGCGGGGGAAGCTCCTACAATGAGCAGTTCTTC
CDR3 protein: CASSGTSGGSSYNEQFF